Following are 2 T cell receptor beta chains from one sample sequenced in a study of blood T cell repertoires in COVID-19. The method was immunoSEQ multiplex PCR; TCRdb's version includes in-frame clones alone and lacks a portion of them. The table records about 140,000 clones, about 88% of them present only once. The material sequenced was peripheral blood. The receptors come from a human donor with COVID-19, enrolled during active disease. The donor label of this sample is uncertain.

The chain is built from TRBV14 and TRBJ2-5; 8 bases match TRBD1. Losses at the gene ends were 1 base for V and 5 bases for J; bases not matched to a gene: 12. The CDR3 runs 17 residues. The germline V gene has CDR1 SGHDN and CDR2 FVKESK. The CDR3 sequence: CASSQGFRQGARETQYF. As DNA, the CDR3 is TGTGCCAGCAGCCAAGGTTTCCGGCAGGGGGCTCGGGAGACCCAGTACTTC.

The CDR3 loop is CASSSGQGPYNEQFF. In DNA, the CDR3 is TGTGCCAGCAGCAGCGGACAGGGACCCTACAATGAGCAGTTCTTC. This rearrangement joins TRBV5-6 to TRBJ2-1; 8 nucleotides line up with TRBD1. V dropped 4 bases and J dropped 2; count of bases not matched to a gene: 5. Germline V gene data show CDR1 as SGHDT and CDR2 as YYEEEE. The CDR3 is 15 amino acids.